This entry is about one T cell receptor (beta chain). In the authors' workflow: From reference gene primer amplification, estimates of nucleated cell counts were derived. The assay was immunoSEQ multiplex PCR, and TCRdb's table has in-frame clones only and misses some. From that table come the V and J calls and clone size; the DNA was used to work out D and trimming. The sample contains 150,000 to 200,000 clones, just under 90% of which appear only once. These data are taken from a study of blood T cell repertoires in COVID-19. Overall study: The study drew acute and convalescent COVID-19 samples from the United States, Italy and Spain. In each case, the material was cDNA or gDNA derived from T cells, B-cell-depleted T cells, or PBMCs.

This CDR3 comprises 13 residues. Germline values: CDR1 MGHRA, CDR2 YSYEKL. Trimming removed 2 bases from V and 3 bases from J, with 7 bases in between. This receptor was taken from a man between 18 and 29 years old with active or convalescent COVID-19. Sequenced input: peripheral blood. The chain carries TRBV4-1 and TRBJ1-1; unclear D gene. As DNA, the CDR3 is TGCGCCAGCAGCCAACAGATTGACACTGAAGCTTTCTTT. It is translated as CASSQQIDTEAFF.